One T cell receptor beta chain is described in this entry. What it binds is unknown. One end of the junction varies from germline; a read error may be responsible. Making TCR beta cDNA involved around 540 ng total RNA and a constant-region primer. Amplification in three nested multiplex PCR rounds with slightly modified ARM-PCR gave rise to TCR beta libraries. Both of the initial two PCR rounds ran for about 11 cycles and employed TRBV1-TRBV30 forward primers alongside a C-beta reverse primer. TCRdb redid the calling of the multiplex PCR reads with MiXCR, one entry per CDR3 protein. The sample carries about 350,000 distinct CDR3 sequences, 65% recorded once. This specimen belongs to a study of tumor-infiltrating lymphocytes in primary liver carcinoma. Study background: Every patient in the cohort had a primary liver carcinoma. That carcinoma was treated by surgical resection. Tumors, staged T1-T3 N0M0, spanned about 4 to 10 cm.

The CDR3 sequence is 13 residues long. CDR1 is MNHNS, CDR2 SASEGT, per germline. General observations from the study: Since the samples were bulk and unsorted, the CD4+ and CD8+ repertoires were not compared. Tumor top-250-clone fraction significantly exceeded that of blood (p = 0.039).

Blood RNA came from unsorted whole blood; germline DNA was also extracted. The sequenced material came from peripheral blood. The chain employs TRBV6-1 and TRBJ1-1; no reliable D call. The clonotype originates from a man aged 40-50 years with primary liver carcinoma and hepatitis B virus infection. CDR3 in DNA: TGTGCCGGCAGTGGGTGGAGCGCAAATGAAGCTTTCTTT. It encodes CAGSGWSANEAFF.